These T cell receptor beta chains were read from a single sample in a study of spatial heterogeneity in lung cancer. TCRdb processed the 5' RACE reads anew with MiXCR; each CDR3 protein has one entry. The table lists around 23,000 distinct CDR3 sequences, about 4.3% of them singletons, with less than 35% in the top ten. This material consisted of PBMCs, taken at surgery. These receptors all stem from a male donor with early-stage non-small cell lung cancer. Both conserved end residues are part of each CDR3. The D gene is left open where the match is weak. Clone sizes are given selectively: once, few, many, or a class where the clone is expanded.

TRBD1,TRBJ1-1,few,TRBV6-6,CASSVRGQTEAFF,TGTGCCAGCAGTGTCAGGGGGCAAACTGAAGCTTTCTTT
.,TRBJ2-1,.,TRBV12-3/TRBV12-4,CASRTGGAYNEQFF,TGTGCCAGCAGGACGGGGGGCGCTTACAATGAGCAGTTCTTC
.,TRBJ2-3,many,TRBV6-6,CASSGGSTDTQYF,TGTGCCAGCAGTGGCGGCAGCACAGATACGCAGTATTTT
TRBD2,TRBJ2-2,many,TRBV7-2,CASSPLPMLAGGPTGELFF,TGTGCCAGCAGCCCCCTCCCCATGCTAGCGGGGGGGCCCACCGGGGAGCTGTTTTTT
.,TRBJ2-7,.,TRBV7-6,CASSLLPPQYF,TGTGCCAGCAGCTTACTCCCCCCACAGTACTTC
.,TRBJ2-7,many,TRBV20-1,CSASPIVSYEQYF,TGCAGTGCATCACCGATAGTCTCCTACGAGCAGTACTTC
TRBD1,TRBJ2-7,many,TRBV20-1,CSARAVGTGSEQYF,TGCAGTGCTAGAGCGGTAGGGACAGGGAGTGAGCAGTACTTC
.,TRBJ2-3,many,TRBV7-8,CASSLSSRSGGTDTQYF,TGTGCCAGCAGCTTAAGCTCTCGTAGCGGCGGCACAGATACGCAGTATTTT
.,TRBJ2-3,.,TRBV7-9,CASSLGSAVRSTDTQYF,TGTGCCAGCAGCTTAGGGTCAGCGGTGAGAAGCACAGATACGCAGTATTTT
.,TRBJ2-3,many,TRBV7-3,CASSLTRRPDTQYF,TGTGCCAGCAGCTTAACGCGGCGGCCAGATACGCAGTATTTT
.,TRBJ2-3,many,TRBV5-4,CASSFKAEPQYF,TGTGCCAGCAGCTTCAAAGCCGAACCGCAGTATTTT
.,TRBJ1-2,many,TRBV20-1,CSARSGSHNYGYTF,TGCAGTGCTAGATCGGGAAGCCATAACTATGGCTACACCTTC
TRBD2,TRBJ2-3,many,TRBV28,CASKLRGASGELTDTQYF,TGTGCCAGCAAACTGAGGGGGGCTAGCGGGGAACTCACAGATACGCAGTATTTT
.,TRBJ2-5,many,TRBV6-5,CASSSPRTAKETQYF,TGTGCCAGCAGTTCCCCCCGGACGGCCAAAGAGACCCAGTACTTC
.,TRBJ1-5,many,TRBV6-2/TRBV6-3,CASSYLAGTHQPQHF,TGTGCCAGCAGTTACCTGGCAGGGACCCATCAGCCCCAGCATTTT
.,TRBJ2-5,.,TRBV30,CTWSLSGTQETQYF,TGTACCTGGAGCCTATCCGGGACCCAAGAGACCCAGTACTTC
TRBD1,TRBJ1-2,many,TRBV12-3/TRBV12-4,CASSIQGAKEYGYTF,TGTGCCAGCAGTATCCAGGGGGCGAAGGAATATGGCTACACCTTC
.,TRBJ2-5,few,TRBV27,CASSLSGMSQETQYF,TGTGCCAGCAGTTTATCTGGGATGAGCCAAGAGACCCAGTACTTC
TRBD2,TRBJ2-1,many,TRBV12-3/TRBV12-4,CASSSGLALFF,TGTGCCAGCAGTTCGGGACTAGCGCTGTTCTTC
.,TRBJ2-4,many,TRBV6-2/TRBV6-3,CASSYSRAEGSKNIQYF,TGTGCCAGCAGTTACTCCCGGGCCGAGGGCTCCAAAAACATTCAGTACTTC
.,TRBJ2-4,many,TRBV27,CASSSKNIQYF,TGTGCCAGCAGTTCCAAAAACATTCAGTACTTC
TRBD1,TRBJ2-7,.,TRBV29-1,CSVDLNHRGNSYEQYF,TGCAGCGTTGACTTGAATCACAGGGGGAACTCCTACGAGCAGTACTTC
.,TRBJ2-5,many,TRBV7-3,CASSMGAGPGTQYF,TGTGCCAGCAGTATGGGGGCAGGACCAGGGACCCAGTACTTC
TRBD1,TRBJ2-7,.,TRBV6-2/TRBV6-3,CASRNVGTGAYEQYF,TGTGCCAGCAGAAACGTCGGGACAGGCGCCTACGAGCAGTACTTC
.,TRBJ1-6,.,TRBV27,CASSSTGSPLHF,TGTGCCAGCAGTTCAACAGGTTCACCCCTCCACTTT
.,TRBJ2-5,many,TRBV18,CASSRTLQETQYF,TGTGCCAGCTCCCGGACCCTGCAAGAGACCCAGTACTTC
TRBD1,TRBJ1-5,medium-sized,TRBV10-2,CASRQGAEGQPQHF,TGCGCCAGCAGACAGGGGGCGGAGGGTCAGCCCCAGCATTTT
.,TRBJ1-5,many,TRBV28,CASSPSYRVQPQHF,TGTGCCAGCAGTCCATCATACAGGGTTCAGCCCCAGCATTTT
TRBD1,TRBJ1-1,.,TRBV6-1,CAASGQENTEAFF,TGTGCCGCTTCGGGACAGGAGAACACTGAAGCTTTCTTT
.,TRBJ2-2,many,TRBV27,CASSLSIGGELFF,TGTGCCAGCAGTTTATCGATTGGCGGGGAGCTGTTTTTT
.,TRBJ2-2,many,TRBV20-1,CSASRGTGELFF,TGCAGTGCTAGTAGAGGCACCGGGGAGCTGTTTTTT
TRBD1,TRBJ2-7,many,TRBV23-1,CASSQSRMRQGAGEQYF,TGCGCCAGCAGTCAATCTAGGATGAGACAGGGGGCAGGCGAGCAGTACTTC
.,TRBJ1-2,many,TRBV7-2,CASSLNWTPYGYTF,TGTGCCAGCAGCTTAAACTGGACGCCGTATGGCTACACCTTC
TRBD2,TRBJ2-1,many,TRBV5-1,CASSPLAGGSYNEQFF,TGCGCCAGCAGCCCGTTAGCGGGGGGCTCCTACAATGAGCAGTTCTTC
.,TRBJ1-6,many,TRBV7-9,CASSYPPSPLHF,TGTGCCAGCAGCTACCCCCCCTCACCCCTCCACTTT
TRBD2,TRBJ2-7,many,TRBV20-1,CSATESWTSVISYEQYF,TGCAGTGCTACCGAAAGTTGGACTAGCGTAATCTCCTACGAGCAGTACTTC
.,TRBJ2-7,many,TRBV5-1,CASSLELAREQYF,TGCGCCAGCAGCTTGGAACTAGCTCGCGAGCAGTACTTC
.,TRBJ1-1,medium-sized,TRBV5-5,CASRRQGQMRSTEAFF,TGTGCCAGCAGGCGGCAGGGTCAGATGAGGAGCACTGAAGCTTTCTTT
TRBD1,TRBJ2-3,many,TRBV6-2/TRBV6-3,CASSTTGRQYF,TGTGCCAGCAGTACGACAGGGAGGCAGTATTTT
TRBD1,TRBJ2-1,many,TRBV20-1,CSAPPDRYNEQFF,TGCAGTGCTCCTCCGGACAGGTACAATGAGCAGTTCTTC
.,TRBJ1-5,.,TRBV2,CASRDDRNQPQHF,TGTGCCAGCAGAGACGACAGAAATCAGCCCCAGCATTTT
.,TRBJ2-7,many,TRBV28,CATHDDSYEQYF,TGTGCCACCCACGACGACTCCTACGAGCAGTACTTC
.,TRBJ2-3,many,TRBV3-1,CASSQQDTQYF,TGTGCCAGCAGCCAACAAGATACGCAGTATTTT
TRBD2,TRBJ2-1,many,TRBV7-2,CASSLASGSPHEQFF,TGTGCCAGCAGCTTAGCTAGCGGGTCCCCCCATGAGCAGTTCTTC
TRBD1,TRBJ2-5,many,TRBV6-5,CASSTTGRETQYF,TGTGCCAGCAGTACGACAGGGAGAGAGACCCAGTACTTC
.,TRBJ2-1,many,TRBV7-9,CASSPPGHFYNEQFF,TGTGCCAGCAGCCCACCGGGACACTTTTACAATGAGCAGTTCTTC
TRBD1,TRBJ1-4,few,TRBV19,CASSIGTGGVEKLFF,TGTGCCAGTAGTATCGGGACAGGGGGCGTTGAAAAACTGTTTTTT
.,TRBJ1-4,few,TRBV5-4,CASSFGQGELFF,TGTGCCAGCAGTTTCGGTCAAGGCGAGCTGTTTTTT